This T cell receptor (beta chain) was retrieved from a study of naive and memory T cell subsets. This clonotype was counted only a few times. Its antigen is unidentified. This CDR3 is 15 amino acids long. The junction had 10 bases not matched to a gene; V was cut back by 3 bases and J by 8 bases. Looked up from germline, CDR1 is SGHAT and CDR2 is FQNNGV. Cells stained for CD3, CD4, CD8, CD45RA, CD27 and viability were sorted into four CD45RA/CD27 subsets. Both TRBC1 and TRBC2 were covered by a beta constant-region primer of two equimolar oligonucleotides. TCRdb reprocessed the UMI-ligation and nested PCR reads via MiXCR and lists one record per CDR3 protein. The table lists tens of thousands of distinct CDR3 sequences, 10% to 15% of them singletons. General study results and limits: Over 85% of naive TCR sequences appeared only once after error correction, unlike memory subsets. TCR abundance followed a power law differing between naive and memory subsets.

This chain uses TRBV11-2 with TRBJ2-3, with TRBD1 matching over 8 bases. The source of this sequence is a human donor in good health. Specimen: effector memory CD4+ T cells from blood. Noted subset: effector memory, CD45RA- CD27-. CDR3 protein: CASSLPGQGAGTQYF. The CDR3 DNA follows: TGTGCCAGCAGCTTGCCTGGACAGGGAGCCGGTACGCAGTATTTT.